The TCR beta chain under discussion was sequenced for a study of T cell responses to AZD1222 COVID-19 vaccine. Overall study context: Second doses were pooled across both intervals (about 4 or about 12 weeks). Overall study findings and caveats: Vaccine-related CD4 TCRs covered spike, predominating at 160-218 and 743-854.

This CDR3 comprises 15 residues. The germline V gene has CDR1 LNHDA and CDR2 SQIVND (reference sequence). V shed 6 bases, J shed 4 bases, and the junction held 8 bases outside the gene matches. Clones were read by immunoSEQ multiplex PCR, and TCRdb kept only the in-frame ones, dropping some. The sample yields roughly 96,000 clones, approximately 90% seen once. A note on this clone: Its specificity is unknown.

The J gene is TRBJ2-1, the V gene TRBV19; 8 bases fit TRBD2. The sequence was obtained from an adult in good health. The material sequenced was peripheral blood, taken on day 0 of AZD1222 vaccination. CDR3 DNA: TGTGCCAGTAGCAAGCTAGCGGGTGCGTACAATGAGCAGTTCTTC. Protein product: CASSKLAGAYNEQFF.